The 21 T cell receptor beta chains given below trace back to one sample, sequenced in a study of cytomegalovirus exposure and HLA in healthy donors. The PCR made use of 60 Vbeta and 13 Jbeta primers. Assay used: immunoSEQ multiplex PCR; TCRdb lists only in-frame clones, some missing. Among some 150,000 clones, about four fifths were seen once, and the ten largest hold roughly 3.2%. Sequenced input: PBMCs. The source is a man in his late teens or twenties in good health and CMV-seropositive.

This rearrangement joins TRBV5-1 to TRBJ1-1; 7 nucleotides align to TRBD1. V lost 0 bases, J lost 1 base, and 6 bases stayed unmatched. The CDR3 sequence is 16 residues long. Germline V lookup: CDR1 SGHRS, CDR2 YFSETQ. In DNA, the CDR3 is TGCGCCAGCAGCTTGGGGGCAGGGGGTGCGAACACTGAAGCTTTCTTT. Residues: CASSLGAGGANTEAFF.

The chain combines TRBV7-8 with TRBJ1-5; D possibly corresponds to TRBD1 (6 bases). The CDR3 length is 15 residues. CDR1 and CDR2 from the germline V gene are SGHVS and FQNEAQ. V was pared by 0 bases and J by 2 bases, with 8 bases between. The CDR3 nucleotides are TGTGCCAGCAGCTTAGCAGCAGGGGGCAATCAGCCCCAGCATTTT. Protein: CASSLAAGGNQPQHF.

J is TRBJ1-1 and V is TRBV28, with 8 bases aligning to TRBD1. With 8 bases clipped from V and 5 bases from J, the junction kept 10 bases outside the gene matches. The CDR3 totals 14 residues. Germline loops: CDR1 MDHEN, CDR2 SYDVKM. The CDR3 protein is CASGWAGGRTEAFF. DNA for the CDR3: TGTGCCAGCGGGTGGGCAGGGGGCCGGACTGAAGCTTTCTTT.

The J gene is TRBJ1-2, the V gene TRBV28; TRBD1 agrees at 7 bases. CDR1 and CDR2 from the germline V gene are MDHEN and SYDVKM. The CDR3 sequence is 14 residues long. Unmatched junction bases numbered 8, after V lost 6 bases and J lost 4 bases. DNA for the CDR3: TGTGCCAGCAGCAGCCGGGACAGTCTCTATGGCTACACCTTC. Its translation: CASSSRDSLYGYTF.

The chain is built from TRBV5-1 and TRBJ1-1; the D is unclear. The CDR3 is 13 residues long. Germline V lookup: CDR1 SGHRS, CDR2 YFSETQ. The V end lost 4 bases, the J end lost 6 bases, and 13 bases lay between the germline ends. The chain's CDR3 is CASSQQVSAEAFF. CDR3 nucleotides: TGCGCCAGCAGCCAGCAGGTTTCCGCTGAAGCTTTCTTT.

The J gene is TRBJ1-1, the V gene TRBV19; perhaps TRBD1 as D (5 bases). Germline V gene data show CDR1 as LNHDA and CDR2 as SQIVND (reference sequence). CDR3 length: 17 amino acids. V shed 5 bases and J shed 0 bases, with 19 bases lying between them. The CDR3 sequence: CASSPQGAIYMNTEAFF. The DNA for the CDR3 is TGTGCCAGTAGTCCACAAGGGGCGATTTACATGAACACTGAAGCTTTCTTT.

The rearrangement joins TRBV6-5 to TRBJ2-7; D is perhaps TRBD2 (6 bases). The germline V gene has CDR1 MNHEY and CDR2 SVGAGI. The CDR3 length is 13 residues. Trimming removed 8 bases at V and 0 bases at J, with 11 bases between. CDR3 residues: CASWEAGSYEQYF. The DNA of the CDR3 is TGTGCCAGCTGGGAAGCGGGCTCCTACGAGCAGTACTTC.

V gene TRBV28 combines with J gene TRBJ2-3, with 8 nucleotides matching TRBD2. Germline V lookup: CDR1 MDHEN, CDR2 SYDVKM. The CDR3 has 14 residues. V was clipped by 5 bases and J by 4 bases; unmatched bases: 5. CDR3 coding DNA: TGTGCCAGCAGTCTTGGACTAGCTTCAGATACGCAGTATTTT. Translating it yields CASSLGLASDTQYF.

The J gene is TRBJ1-2, the V gene TRBV6-1; D is undetermined. V was trimmed by 0 bases and J by 3 bases, leaving 11 bases between them. CDR1 MNHNS and CDR2 SASEGT come from the germline V gene. The CDR3 extends over 15 amino acids. This chain's CDR3 is CASSEAVGPHYGYTF. The CDR3 nucleotides are TGTGCCAGCAGTGAAGCGGTTGGGCCCCACTATGGCTACACCTTC.

The chain recombines TRBV5-1 with TRBJ1-5; D is possibly TRBD1 (5 bases). The V end lost 0 bases, the J end lost 3 bases, and 10 bases lay between the germline ends. CDR1 is SGHRS, CDR2 YFSETQ, per germline. This CDR3 is built from 15 residues. The CDR3 DNA reads TGCGCCAGCAGCTTGGTATCAGGGATCAATCAGCCCCAGCATTTT. Amino acid sequence: CASSLVSGINQPQHF.

The chain is built from TRBV5-6 and TRBJ2-1, with 16 nucleotides matching TRBD2. The CDR3 sequence is 19 residues long. V trimming: 4 bases; J trimming: 8 bases; junction bases outside the gene matches: 15. The germline CDR1 and CDR2 sequences are SGHDT and YYEEEE. The CDR3 coding sequence is TGTGCCAGCAGCCGGGGCCCCGGGACTAGCGGGAGGGGGGGCGATGAGCAGTTCTTC. It encodes CASSRGPGTSGRGGDEQFF. Combining the CDR3 with reference TRBV5-6 and TRBJ2-1 gives the whole variable domain DAGVTQSPTHLIKTRGQQVTLRCSPKSGHDTVSWYQQALGQGPQFIFQYYEEEERQRGNFPDRFSGHQFPNYSSELNVNALLLGDSALYLCASSRGPGTSGRGGDEQFFGPGTRLTVL.

V gene TRBV4-2 combines with J gene TRBJ2-7; TRBD2 agrees at 11 bases. Trimming took 2 bases from V and 3 from J; bases not matched to a gene: 6. The CDR3 loop spans 16 amino acids. Germline lookup yields CDR1 LGHNA and CDR2 YNFKEQ. DNA for the CDR3: TGTGCCAGCAGCCAAACTAGGGGACTAGCGGTCTACGAGCAGTACTTC. Translation: CASSQTRGLAVYEQYF.

The chain uses TRBV11-2 and TRBJ1-1; D is undetermined. Germline V lookup: CDR1 SGHAT, CDR2 FQNNGV. With 4 bases removed from V and 0 bases from J, the gap between germline ends came to 12 bases. The CDR3 is made up of 15 amino acids. The CDR3 loop is CASSSPRDLNTEAFF. In DNA, the CDR3 is TGTGCCAGCAGCTCCCCCCGGGATTTGAACACTGAAGCTTTCTTT.

This clone was observed a handful of times. J is TRBJ2-7 and V is TRBV27; maybe TRBD2 (6 bases). Trimming removed 4 bases from V and 3 bases from J, with 16 bases in between. CDR1 MNHEY and CDR2 SMNVEV come from the germline V gene (reference sequence). The CDR3 runs 15 residues. The CDR3 nucleotides read TGTGCCAGCAGTTATCGGGGTAGCGGAAGCTACGAGCAGTACTTC. Amino acid sequence: CASSYRGSGSYEQYF.

As to this clone: Different DNA sequences within this sample yield the same CDR3. The chain employs TRBV5-6 and TRBJ2-7, with D perhaps TRBD1 (5 bases). The V end was cut by 0 bases, the J end by 5 bases, with 6 bases between. This CDR3 region has 12 residues. Germline assignment: CDR1 SGHDT and CDR2 YYEEEE. The CDR3: CASSLVGDEQYF. The CDR3 DNA is TGTGCCAGCAGCTTGGTAGGGGACGAGCAGTACTTC.

This chain uses TRBV30 with TRBJ2-7, with 8 bases that match TRBD1. V gave up 7 bases and J gave up 2 bases; unmatched junction bases: 13. Per the germline V gene, CDR1 is GTSNPN and CDR2 is SVGIG (reference sequence). The CDR3 is 15 residues long. The CDR3 DNA follows: TGTGCCTCCGACCCCGGACAGGGAGAAGCCTACGAGCAGTACTTC. Amino acids: CASDPGQGEAYEQYF.

This sequence joins TRBV6-5 and TRBJ1-2; TRBD1 might be the D (5 bases). The ends were cut back, 4 bases at V and 0 bases at J, with 9 bases in the middle. Germline CDR1 is MNHEY and CDR2 is SVGAGI. The CDR3 is 14 amino acids. The CDR3 loop reads CASSSGFTNYGYTF. The CDR3 bases are TGTGCCAGCAGTTCAGGGTTTACTAACTATGGCTACACCTTC.

This clone was picked up one time. This chain uses TRBV27 with TRBJ2-3; D is ambiguous. With 3 bases removed from V and 2 bases from J, the gap between germline ends came to 12 bases. Germline V gene data show CDR1 as MNHEY and CDR2 as SMNVEV (reference sequence). This CDR3 spans 15 amino acids. CDR3 sequence (DNA): TGTGCCAGCAGTTTTAAGTTCGCAGACACAGATACGCAGTATTTT. Translating gives CASSFKFADTDTQYF.

Comment on this clone: The junction differs from germline at one of its ends, possibly a read error. The chain links TRBV7-9 to TRBJ1-5; 7 nucleotides align to TRBD1. The CDR3 contains 16 residues. Germline V lookup: CDR1 SEHNR, CDR2 FQNEAQ (reference sequence). The chain's CDR3 is CSSSPEQGISNQPQHF. The CDR3 nucleotides read TGTTCCAGCAGCCCCGAACAGGGGATTTCGAATCAGCCCCAGCATTTT. The full variable domain, rest sourced from reference TRBV7-9 and TRBJ1-5, is DTGVSQNPRHKITKRGQNVTFRCDPISEHNRLYWYRQTLGQGPEFLTYFQNEAQLEKSRLLSDRFSAERPKGSFSTLEIQRTEQGDSAMYLCSSSPEQGISNQPQHFGDGTRLSIL.

V usage is TRBV5-1 and J usage is TRBJ2-7, with 7 bases identical to TRBD1. From germline, CDR1 is SGHRS and CDR2 YFSETQ. This CDR3 has 14 residues. V was pared by 4 bases and J by 5 bases, with 9 bases of the junction left unmatched. CDR3 region: CASSETGTAHEQYF. CDR3 nucleotide sequence: TGCGCCAGCAGCGAGACCGGGACAGCCCACGAGCAGTACTTC.

This rearrangement joins TRBV2 to TRBJ1-4, with D possibly TRBD1 on 5 matching bases. The germline CDR1 and CDR2 sequences are SNHLY and FYNNEI. Trimming shortened V by 5 bases and J by 0 bases, and 10 bases separated the two germline ends. The CDR3 consists of 15 residues. Here the CDR3 reads CASSSTGATNEKLFF. As DNA, the CDR3 is TGTGCCAGCAGTTCAACAGGAGCAACTAATGAAAAACTGTTTTTT.